Following are 5 T cell receptor beta chains from one sample sequenced in a study of cytomegalovirus exposure and HLA in healthy donors. Vbeta (60) and Jbeta (13) primers were used in the PCR. Data came from immunoSEQ multiplex PCR; TCRdb stores just in-frame clones and leaves some out. The sample records roughly 150,000 clones, 70% to 90% being singletons. Sequencing was done on a sample of PBMCs. The receptors come from a man aged 30 to 45 in good health and CMV-seropositive.

The chain couples TRBV4-3 to TRBJ2-1, with 8 bases aligning to TRBD1. This CDR3 is 16 amino acids long. The junction had 7 bases not matched to a gene; V was cut back by 1 base and J by 5 bases. Germline values: CDR1 LGHNA, CDR2 YSLEER. The CDR3 sequence: CASSQAVTGDNNEQFF. The CDR3 region has the DNA TGCGCCAGCAGCCAAGCTGTGACAGGGGATAACAATGAGCAGTTCTTC.

The chain couples TRBV7-2 to TRBJ2-3, with 9 bases lining up with TRBD2. The CDR3 runs to 15 residues. Trimming took 3 bases from V and 6 from J; bases not matched to a gene: 7. Per germline, CDR1 SGHTA and CDR2 FQGNSA. The CDR3 DNA is TGTGCCAGCAGCTTTAGCGGGAGCCCCCCCGATACGCAGTATTTT. It translates to CASSFSGSPPDTQYF.

The V and J genes are TRBV11-1 and TRBJ1-2; the match to TRBD1 covers 7 bases. Germline trimming cut 5 bases from V and 4 bases from J; bases unmatched to any gene: 13. There are 16 residues in the CDR3. CDR1 and CDR2 (germline): SGHAT, FQDESV (reference sequence). The CDR3 DNA is TGTGCCAGCAGCCGCGAGGGACAGCTGCTTCCCTATGGCTACACCTTC. Encoded protein: CASSREGQLLPYGYTF.

The V call is TRBV9, the J call TRBJ1-2; TRBD1 agrees at 9 bases. Trimming cost V 3 bases and J 1 base; bases outside gene matches: 4. This CDR3 has 15 amino acids. Germline V gene sequence: CDR1 SGDLS, CDR2 YYNGEE. CDR3 in amino acids: CASSARDRVNYGYTF. Written as DNA, the CDR3 is TGTGCCAGCAGCGCCCGGGACAGGGTTAACTATGGCTACACCTTC.

The chain is built from TRBV5-5 and TRBJ2-6; the match to TRBD1 covers 9 bases. The V gene's germline CDR1 is SGHKS and CDR2 YYEKEE (reference sequence). There are 17 residues in the CDR3. Trimming cost V 3 bases and J 5 bases; bases outside gene matches: 9. The CDR3 bases are TGTGCCAGCAGCTCAATACAGGGGGCGGGTTGGGCCAACGTCCTGACTTTC. Amino acids: CASSSIQGAGWANVLTF.